A single sample gave rise to the 22 T cell receptor beta chains below, sequenced in a study of cytomegalovirus exposure and HLA in healthy donors. The PCR had 60 Vbeta and 13 Jbeta primers. Profiling relied on immunoSEQ multiplex PCR, and the TCRdb table lists in-frame clones only, not all of them. The sample has 98,000 or so clones, approximately 80% seen once. Sequenced: PBMCs. The receptors come from a woman younger than 35 in good health and CMV-seropositive.

Only a few counts were recorded for this clone. The rearrangement joins TRBV28 to TRBJ1-4, with D unresolved. V shed 7 bases and J shed 5 bases, with 8 bases lying between them. Germline V gene lookup returns CDR1 MDHEN and CDR2 SYDVKM. The CDR3 is 12 residues long. DNA for the CDR3: TGTGCCAGCACGAGCGGAAATGAAAAACTGTTTTTT. Translation gives CASTSGNEKLFF. The complete variable domain, with remaining parts taken from reference TRBV28 and TRBJ1-4, reads DVKVTQSSRYLVKRTGEKVFLECVQDMDHENMFWYRQDPGLGLRLIYFSYDVKMKEKGDIPEGYSVSREKKERFSLILESASTNQTSMYLCASTSGNEKLFFGSGTQLSVL.

V is TRBV5-4 and J is TRBJ1-1; TRBD1 matches 9 bases. From germline, CDR1 is SGHNT and CDR2 YYREEE (reference sequence). After removal of 3 bases from V and 4 bases from J, the junction contained 4 bases not matched to a gene. This CDR3 has 14 residues. CDR3 loop: CASSSTGGVTEAFF. The CDR3 DNA reads TGTGCCAGCAGCTCGACAGGGGGTGTCACTGAAGCTTTCTTT.

This chain connects TRBV5-1 to TRBJ2-7; TRBD1 is a possible D gene (5 bases). CDR3 length: 14 residues. Germline assignment: CDR1 SGHRS and CDR2 YFSETQ. Deletions cut 3 bases from V and 2 bases from J, with 12 bases between. CDR3 nucleotide sequence: TGCGCCAGCAGCTACAGGACGGACGCCTACGAGCAGTACTTC. This translates into CASSYRTDAYEQYF.

This clone was picked up a small number of times. The chain carries TRBV6-5 and TRBJ1-5; D not certain. Trimming shortened V by 4 bases and J by 7 bases, and 8 bases separated the two germline ends. This CDR3 is built from 12 residues. Germline V gives CDR1 MNHEY, CDR2 SVGAGI. CDR3 sequence (DNA): TGTGCCAGCAGTTTCCTCGGGCAGCCCCAGCATTTT. Its protein is CASSFLGQPQHF.

The chain joins TRBV30 to TRBJ2-1, with TRBD2 matching 10 bases. Germline CDR1 GTSNPN, CDR2 SVGIG (reference sequence). The length of the CDR3 is 14 residues. The trim removed 3 bases at V and 10 bases at J, leaving 9 bases unmatched. Written as DNA, the CDR3 is TGTGCCTGGAGCGGGCTAGCGGGAGCACAGGAGCAGTTCTTC. Translation gives CAWSGLAGAQEQFF.

The chain combines TRBV2 with TRBJ1-5, with D uncertain. The CDR3 sequence is 16 residues long. Looked up from germline, CDR1 is SNHLY and CDR2 is FYNNEI. Between the trimmed V and J ends, which lost 6 bases and 0 bases, there was a span of 15 bases. In DNA, the CDR3 is TGTGCCAGCAGCGGCTCAGGTACCAATAGCAATCAGCCCCAGCATTTT. It translates to CASSGSGTNSNQPQHF.

CDR3 protein: CASSPSGRGTSYEQYF. The CDR3 bases are TGTGCCAGCAGCCCCAGTGGGCGGGGGACCTCCTACGAGCAGTACTTC. J is TRBJ2-7 and V is TRBV13; 7 bases fit TRBD2. V lost 5 bases to trimming and J lost 0 bases; unmatched junction nucleotides: 10. The CDR3 spans 16 residues. CDR1 is PRHDT and CDR2 is FYEKMQ in the germline V gene (reference sequence).

The gene calls are TRBV5-6 and TRBJ2-1, with a weak D call TRBD2 (7 bases). Trimming took off 3 bases at V and 5 bases at J, with 18 bases between the two ends. The CDR3 runs to 16 residues. Germline CDR1 SGHDT, CDR2 YYEEEE. CDR3 sequence reads: CASSSVREGGNNEQFF. The CDR3 region has the DNA TGTGCCAGCAGCTCGGTAAGGGAGGGGGGGAACAATGAGCAGTTCTTC.

This chain joins TRBV15 and TRBJ2-7; tentative D call: TRBD2 (6 bases). This CDR3 comprises 15 residues. V was shortened by 7 bases and J by 4 bases, with 20 bases between the two germline ends. Germline loops: CDR1 LNHNV, CDR2 YYDKDF (reference sequence). CDR3 sequence (DNA): TGTGCCACCACCATGGATCTGACGGGAGCGTACGAGCAGTACTTC. Protein sequence: CATTMDLTGAYEQYF. The whole variable domain, filled in from reference TRBV15 and TRBJ2-7, reads DAMVIQNPRYQVTQFGKPVTLSCSQTLNHNVMYWYQQKSSQAPKLLFHYYDKDFNNEADTPDNFQSRRPNTSFCFLDIRSPGLGDTAMYLCATTMDLTGAYEQYFGPGTRLTVT.

This sequence joins TRBV4-2 and TRBJ2-5; TRBD2 matches 10 bases. After removal of 0 bases from V and 4 bases from J, the junction contained 5 bases not matched to a gene. The germline CDR1 and CDR2 sequences are LGHNA and YNFKEQ. The CDR3 runs to 16 residues. CDR3 protein: CASSQESGRALETQYF. The CDR3, as DNA: TGTGCCAGCAGCCAAGAGAGCGGGAGGGCCTTAGAGACCCAGTACTTC.

The chain has TRBV4-1 and TRBJ2-1, with 8 bases aligning to TRBD1. Germline V gene sequence: CDR1 MGHRA, CDR2 YSYEKL. The CDR3 covers 16 residues. V was clipped by 0 bases and J by 2 bases; unmatched bases: 3. Written as DNA, the CDR3 is TGCGCCAGCAGCCAAGATCTGGACAGGGCCTACAATGAGCAGTTCTTC. The encoded protein is CASSQDLDRAYNEQFF.

The V and J genes are TRBV6-1 and TRBJ2-7, with 7 bases that match TRBD2. V was pared by 8 bases and J by 2 bases, with 9 bases of the junction left unmatched. Germline lookup yields CDR1 MNHNS and CDR2 SASEGT. The CDR3 totals 14 residues. The CDR3 sequence is CASSSGTGPYEQYF. The CDR3 DNA reads as TGTGCCAGCTCGAGCGGGACCGGACCCTACGAGCAGTACTTC.

The chain uses TRBV5-5 and TRBJ2-5; 7 bases align to TRBD2. The V and J ends lost 1 base and 5 bases, in that order; junction bases with no gene match: 2. CDR1 and CDR2 (germline): SGHKS, YYEKEE (reference sequence). This CDR3 contains 13 residues. CDR3: CASSLWGGETQYF. The CDR3 nucleotides read TGTGCCAGCAGCTTGTGGGGGGGTGAGACCCAGTACTTC.

The chain joins TRBV11-1 to TRBJ2-7; TRBD1 agrees at 8 bases. The length of the CDR3 is 13 residues. Trimming cost V 5 bases and J 6 bases; bases outside gene matches: 6. The V gene's germline CDR1 is SGHAT and CDR2 FQDESV (reference sequence). The CDR3 DNA sequence: TGTGCCAGCAGCCTGACAGGGGTTTTCGAGCAGTACTTC. Translating it yields CASSLTGVFEQYF.

This chain connects TRBV10-3 to TRBJ2-3; D possibly corresponds to TRBD2 (5 bases). CDR1 and CDR2 (germline): ENHRY, SYGVKD. V shed 10 bases and J shed 1 base, with 12 bases lying between them. This CDR3 comprises 13 residues. The chain's CDR3 is CASLSGGTDTQYF. CDR3 in DNA: TGTGCCAGTCTGAGCGGAGGCACAGATACGCAGTATTTT.

The chain uses TRBV20-1 and TRBJ2-5, with D hard to call. The ends were cut back, 7 bases at V and 2 bases at J, with 8 bases in the middle. The CDR3 runs 11 residues. CDR1 is DFQATT, CDR2 SNEGSKA, per germline (reference sequence). The CDR3 region is CSVNFQETQYF. The CDR3 coding sequence is TGCAGTGTGAACTTTCAAGAGACCCAGTACTTC.

The chain links TRBV11-3 to TRBJ2-2; the D is unclear. Germline loops: CDR1 SGHNT, CDR2 YENEEA. V was cut by 5 bases and J by 7 bases, with 8 bases left in between. CDR3 length: 12 amino acids. The CDR3 nucleotides read TGTGCCAGCAGCCCCCCCCTCGGGGAGCTGTTTTTT. Translated, it gives CASSPPLGELFF. The variable domain in full, with the rest retrieved from reference TRBV11-3 and TRBJ2-2, is EAGVVQSPRYKIIEKKQPVAFWCNPISGHNTLYWYLQNLGQGPELLIRYENEEAVDDSQLPKDRFSAERLKGVDSTLKIQPAELGDSAVYLCASSPPLGELFFGEGSRLTVL.

V is TRBV30 and J is TRBJ2-1, with D possibly matching TRBD1 (6 bases). The germline gives CDR1 GTSNPN, CDR2 SVGIG (reference sequence). The CDR3 loop spans 11 amino acids. V dropped 4 bases and J dropped 10 bases, with 11 bases sitting between them. As DNA, the CDR3 is TGTGCCTGGAAGGGGGTTTACGAGCAGTTCTTC. It encodes CAWKGVYEQFF. The whole variable domain, filled in from reference TRBV30 and TRBJ2-1, reads SQTIHQWPATLVQPVGSPLSLECTVEGTSNPNLYWYRQAAGRGLQLLFYSVGIGQISSEVPQNLSASRPQDRQFILSSKKLLLSDSGFYLCAWKGVYEQFFGPGTRLTVL.

The genes are TRBV18 and TRBJ2-1; D not resolved. Trimming left V 2 bases short and J 0 bases short, with 11 bases between. CDR1 KGHSH and CDR2 LQKENI come from the germline V gene. This CDR3 contains 16 residues. The CDR3 loop is CASSPFMRSSYNEQFF. The CDR3 nucleotides are TGTGCCAGCTCACCATTCATGAGGAGCTCCTACAATGAGCAGTTCTTC.

The CDR3 DNA reads as TGCGCCAGCAGGCTGACGGGACAGGGCGCCGAAAGAAAAACAAACTATGGCTACACCTTC. Translated, it gives CASRLTGQGAERKTNYGYTF. The chain carries TRBV5-1 and TRBJ1-2; TRBD1 matches 9 bases. With 5 bases clipped from V and 2 bases from J, the junction kept 22 bases outside the gene matches. From germline, CDR1 is SGHRS and CDR2 YFSETQ. The length of the CDR3 is 20 residues.

The chain employs TRBV5-1 and TRBJ1-1, with 9 bases that match TRBD1. Germline V CDR1 and CDR2: SGHRS, YFSETQ. V trimming: 1 base; J trimming: 6 bases; junction bases outside the gene matches: 4. The CDR3 totals 14 residues. CDR3 DNA sequence: TGCGCCAGCAGCTTGACAGGGGGCTACGCTGAAGCTTTCTTT. Translated: CASSLTGGYAEAFF.

This chain links TRBV9 with TRBJ2-1, with TRBD2 identical over 9 bases. Germline CDR1 and CDR2: SGDLS and YYNGEE. CDR3 length: 13 amino acids. V dropped 3 bases and J dropped 7; count of bases not matched to a gene: 2. The DNA for the CDR3 is TGTGCCAGCAGCGCTAGCGGGAAGAATGAGCAGTTCTTC. It yields the protein CASSASGKNEQFF. Using reference TRBV9 and TRBJ2-1 for the parts outside the CDR3, the full variable domain is DSGVTQTPKHLITATGQRVTLRCSPRSGDLSVYWYQQSLDQGLQFLIQYYNGEERAKGNILERFSAQQFPDLHSELNLSSLELGDSALYFCASSASGKNEQFFGPGTRLTVL.